This TCR beta chain originates from a study of beta chain features in type 1 diabetes. In its sample, this clone was seen a few times. Germline values: CDR1 SGHVS, CDR2 FNYEAQ. V lost 1 base and J 4 bases, leaving 8 bases between the germline ends. The CDR3 has 13 amino acids. The sequenced template was cDNA made from the entire isolated RNA. Sequenced by immunoSEQ multiplex PCR; TCRdb stores in-frame clones only, minus some. In the table there are about half a million clones, approximately 10% of which are singletons. A single heparinised blood sample, averaging about 120 mL, was obtained per donor. CD4+ naive, central memory, regulatory and stem cell-like memory subsets were isolated by sorting on CD45RO/CCR7/CD25/CD127/CD95/CD27.

Sequencing was done on a sample of naive CD4+ T cells from blood. The sequence was collected from a woman between 18 and 29 years old in good health. This chain uses TRBV7-6 with TRBJ2-7, with D possibly matching TRBD1 (5 bases). CDR3 sequence: CASSLDRQYEQYF. In DNA form, the CDR3 reads TGTGCCAGCAGCTTAGATCGACAGTACGAGCAGTACTTC.